This T cell receptor (beta chain) comes out of a study of shared clonotypes between healthy human individuals. Overall study context: The people who gave samples were a couple of women and a few men aged 18 to 49. Findings of the study overall: Owing to a small donor count, the genetic and exposure-history diversity represented was limited. An effect of sequencing depth on clonotype sharing among donors was expected.

Germline V gives CDR1 SGHTS, CDR2 YDEGEE. The CDR3 extends over 15 amino acids. Trimming took 0 bases from V and 10 from J; bases not matched to a gene: 5. As to this clone: Antigen: not known.

Template for every sorted-subset replicate PCR totaled approximately 200 ng DNA, around 32,000 T cell genomes. Sequenced by immunoSEQ multiplex PCR; TCRdb stores in-frame clones only, minus some. Of more than 400,000 clones listed, 90% to 96% are singletons. The sequence derives from a young woman in good health. The sequenced material came from naive CD4+ T cells sorted from blood. Subset defined: CD45RA+ positively selected. The rearrangement joins TRBV5-8 to TRBJ2-1, with 12 bases fitting TRBD2. The CDR3 DNA follows: TGTGCCAGCAGCTTGGGGCTAGCGGGAGGGGAAGAGCAGTTCTTC. Amino acids: CASSLGLAGGEEQFF.